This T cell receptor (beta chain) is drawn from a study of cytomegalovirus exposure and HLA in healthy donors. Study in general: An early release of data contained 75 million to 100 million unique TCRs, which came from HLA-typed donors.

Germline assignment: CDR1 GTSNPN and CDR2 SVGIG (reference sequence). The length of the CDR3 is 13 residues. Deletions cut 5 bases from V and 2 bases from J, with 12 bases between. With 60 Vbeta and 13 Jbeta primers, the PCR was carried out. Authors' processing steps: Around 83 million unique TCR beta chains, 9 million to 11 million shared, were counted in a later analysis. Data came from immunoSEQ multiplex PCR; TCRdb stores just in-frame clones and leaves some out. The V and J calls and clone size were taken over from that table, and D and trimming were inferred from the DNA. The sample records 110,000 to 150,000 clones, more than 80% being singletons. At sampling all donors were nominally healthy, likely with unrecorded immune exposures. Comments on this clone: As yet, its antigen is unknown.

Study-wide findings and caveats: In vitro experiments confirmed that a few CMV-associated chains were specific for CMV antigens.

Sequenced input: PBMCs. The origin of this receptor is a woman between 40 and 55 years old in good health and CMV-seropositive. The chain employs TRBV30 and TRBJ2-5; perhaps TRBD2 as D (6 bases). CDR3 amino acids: CAWDPGLQETQYF. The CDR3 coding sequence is TGTGCCTGGGACCCGGGACTTCAAGAGACCCAGTACTTC.